This record covers a single TCR beta chain. Its antigen is still unknown. The memory T cells were sequenced right after ex vivo isolation, without culture. This sample is part of a study of CD4 T cell repertoires in COVID-19. Turning to the study itself: Other coronavirus spike proteins restimulated relabeled CFSE-low cells expanded with IL-2 for about 10 days. Findings and limits, study-wide: Suggested intraclonal diversification: top SARS-CoV-2-reactive clonotypes appeared in two or three memory subsets.

The germline V gene has CDR1 SNHLY and CDR2 FYNNEI. Trimming left V 6 bases short and J 1 base short, with 4 bases between. CDR3 size: 11 residues. The method was immunoSEQ multiplex PCR; TCRdb's version includes in-frame clones alone and lacks a portion of them. The data show more than 20,000 clones, 85% to 95% seen once. The chain couples TRBV2 to TRBJ2-7; D gene uncertain. This TCR came from a human donor who had COVID-19. Sequenced here: circulating follicular helper CD4+ T cells (cTfh) from blood, sampled before the COVID-19 pandemic. CDR3 sequence: CASRASYEQYF. The CDR3 DNA reads as TGTGCCAGCAGGGCTTCCTACGAGCAGTACTTC.